The TCR beta chain under discussion was sequenced for a study of shared clonotypes between healthy human individuals. Study at large: Aged between 18 and 49, the donors were a couple of women and three men.

The V gene's germline CDR1 is SNHLY and CDR2 FYNNEI. V shed 7 bases and J shed 8 bases, with 9 bases lying between them. This CDR3 is 12 amino acids long. The authors loaded 150 to 250 ng DNA, some 32,000 T cell genomes, into sorted-subset replicate PCRs. Data came from immunoSEQ multiplex PCR; TCRdb stores just in-frame clones and leaves some out. Here the sample spans about 1 million clones, approximately 70% being singletons. V gene TRBV2 combines with J gene TRBJ1-6; unclear D gene. The specimen was memory CD4+ T cells sorted from blood. The subset here: CD45RA-negative fraction. This clonotype originated in a man between 18 and 29 years old in good health. The CDR3 loop is CASTPQDSPLHF. CDR3 nucleotides: TGTGCCAGCACCCCCCAGGATTCACCCCTCCACTTT. Combining the CDR3 with reference TRBV2 and TRBJ1-6 gives the whole variable domain EPEVTQTPSHQVTQMGQEVILRCVPISNHLYFYWYRQILGQKVEFLVSFYNNEISEKSEIFDDQFSVERPDGSNFTLKIRSTKLEDSAMYFCASTPQDSPLHFGNGTRLTVT.